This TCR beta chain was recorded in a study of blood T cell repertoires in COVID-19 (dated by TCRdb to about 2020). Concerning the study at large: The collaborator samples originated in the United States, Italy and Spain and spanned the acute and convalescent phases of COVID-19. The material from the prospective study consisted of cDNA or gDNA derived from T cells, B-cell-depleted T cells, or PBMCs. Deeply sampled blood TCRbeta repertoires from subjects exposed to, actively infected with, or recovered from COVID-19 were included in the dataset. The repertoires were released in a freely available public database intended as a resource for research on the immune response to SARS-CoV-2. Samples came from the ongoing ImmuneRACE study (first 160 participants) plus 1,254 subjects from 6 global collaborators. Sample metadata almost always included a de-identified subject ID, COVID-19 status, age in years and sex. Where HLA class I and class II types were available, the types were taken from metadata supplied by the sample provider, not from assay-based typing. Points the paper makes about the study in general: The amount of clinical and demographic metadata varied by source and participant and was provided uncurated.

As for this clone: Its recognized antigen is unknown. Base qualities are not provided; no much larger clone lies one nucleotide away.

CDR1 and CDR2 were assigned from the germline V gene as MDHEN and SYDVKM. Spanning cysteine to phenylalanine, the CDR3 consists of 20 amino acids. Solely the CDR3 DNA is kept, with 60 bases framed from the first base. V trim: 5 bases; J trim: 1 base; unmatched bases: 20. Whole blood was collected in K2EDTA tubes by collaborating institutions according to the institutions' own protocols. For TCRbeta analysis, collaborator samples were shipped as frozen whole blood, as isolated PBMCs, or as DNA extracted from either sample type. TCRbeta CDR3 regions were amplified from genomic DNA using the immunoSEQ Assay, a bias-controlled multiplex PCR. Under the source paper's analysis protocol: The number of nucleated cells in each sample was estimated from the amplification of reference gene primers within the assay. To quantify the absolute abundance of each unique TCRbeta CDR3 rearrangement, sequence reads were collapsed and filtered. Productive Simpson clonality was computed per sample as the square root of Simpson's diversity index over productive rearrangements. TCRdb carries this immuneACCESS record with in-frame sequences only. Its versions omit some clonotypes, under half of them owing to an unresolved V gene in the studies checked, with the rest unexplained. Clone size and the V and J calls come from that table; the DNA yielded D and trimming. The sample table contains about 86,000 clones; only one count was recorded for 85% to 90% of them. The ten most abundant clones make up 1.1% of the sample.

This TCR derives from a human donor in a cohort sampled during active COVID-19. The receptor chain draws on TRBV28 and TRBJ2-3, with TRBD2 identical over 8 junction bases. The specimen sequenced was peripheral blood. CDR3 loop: CASSTLRGGRSRGGTDTQYF. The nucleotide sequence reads TGTGCCAGCAGTACGCTTCGGGGCGGGAGGTCCCGGGGGGGCACAGATACGCAGTATTTT. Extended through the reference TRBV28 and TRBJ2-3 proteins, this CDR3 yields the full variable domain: DVKVTQSSRYLVKRTGEKVFLECVQDMDHENMFWYRQDPGLGLRLIYFSYDVKMKEKGDIPEGYSVSREKKERFSLILESASTNQTSMYLCASSTLRGGRSRGGTDTQYFGPGTRLTVL.